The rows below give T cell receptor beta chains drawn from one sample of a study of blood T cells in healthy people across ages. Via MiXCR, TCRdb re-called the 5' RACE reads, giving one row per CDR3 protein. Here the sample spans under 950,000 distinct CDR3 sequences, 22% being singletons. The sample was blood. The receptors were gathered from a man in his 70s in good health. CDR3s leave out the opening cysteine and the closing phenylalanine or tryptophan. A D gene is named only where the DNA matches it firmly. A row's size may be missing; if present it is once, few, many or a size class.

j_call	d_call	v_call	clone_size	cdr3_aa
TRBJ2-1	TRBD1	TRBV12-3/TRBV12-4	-	ASSYPRGTGSHNEQF
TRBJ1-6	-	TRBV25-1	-	ASSVPGIRSPLH
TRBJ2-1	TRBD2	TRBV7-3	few	ASSSLIAGGLNEQF
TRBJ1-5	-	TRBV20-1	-	SAPGVNSNQPQH
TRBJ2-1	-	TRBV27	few	ASSPNQRGGLDEQF
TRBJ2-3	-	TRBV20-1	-	SKQGKDTQY
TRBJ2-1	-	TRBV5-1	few	ASSPGQIYNEQF
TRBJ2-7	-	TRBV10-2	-	ASMVDNTYEQY
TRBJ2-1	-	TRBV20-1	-	SARKPLNNEVG
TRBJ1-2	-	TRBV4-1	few	ASSQGDDYGYT
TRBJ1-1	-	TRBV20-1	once	SANQGTEAF
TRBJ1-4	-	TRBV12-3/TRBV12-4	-	ASSLVPGEKLF
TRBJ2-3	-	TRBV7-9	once	ASSLGTPGADTQY
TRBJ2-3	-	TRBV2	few	ASQGMGDTQY
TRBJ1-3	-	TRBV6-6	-	ASRTYSGNTIY
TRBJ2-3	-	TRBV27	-	ASSLMLNTDTQY
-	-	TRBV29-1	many	SVEATTGKEQF
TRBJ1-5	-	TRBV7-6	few	ASSPLGGRQPQH
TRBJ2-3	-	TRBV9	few	ASSPEGGLITDTQY
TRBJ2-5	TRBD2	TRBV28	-	ASSLFAGGQTQY
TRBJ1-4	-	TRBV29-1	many	SVGASPNEKLF
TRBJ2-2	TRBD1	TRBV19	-	ASSSQGAGTGELF
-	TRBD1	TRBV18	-	ASSPIPPGQGANEQY
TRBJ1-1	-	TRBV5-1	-	ASSLSTVVNTEAF
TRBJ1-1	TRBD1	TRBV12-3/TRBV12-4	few	ASGRGTNTEAF
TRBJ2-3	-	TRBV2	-	ASSVPWVRLQRTPGEGGPDTQY
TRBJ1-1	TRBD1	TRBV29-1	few	SVPGQGNTEAF
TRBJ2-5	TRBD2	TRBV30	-	AWSVVGVRGAQY
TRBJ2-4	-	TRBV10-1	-	ASSEDGRKNIQY
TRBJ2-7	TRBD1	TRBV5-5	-	ASSPYPDRGQSYEQY
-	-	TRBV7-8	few	ASSPRLGSFYNEQF
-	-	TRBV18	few	ASSGTLYNEQF
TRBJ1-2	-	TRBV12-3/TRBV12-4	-	ASSFPGYGGYT
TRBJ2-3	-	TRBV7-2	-	ASSSRDSQNTQY
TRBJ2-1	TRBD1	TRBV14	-	ASSLGTVSSYNEQF
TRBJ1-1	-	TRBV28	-	ASSPGGLNQRAF
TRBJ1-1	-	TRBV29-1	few	SVEEGGNTEAF
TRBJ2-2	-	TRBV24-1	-	ATSDLGGNSNTGELF
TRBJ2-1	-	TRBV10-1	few	ASSERGNSYNEQF
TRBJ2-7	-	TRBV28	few	ASRLLGGEQY
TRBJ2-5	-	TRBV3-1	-	ASSQEDKMGTQY
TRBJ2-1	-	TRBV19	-	ASRISLAGLQGYNEQF
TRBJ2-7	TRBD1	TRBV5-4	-	ASSWTGVGNYEQY
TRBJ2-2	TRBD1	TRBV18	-	ASSPDRSITGELF
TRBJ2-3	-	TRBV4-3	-	ASSQYDSGTFTDTQY
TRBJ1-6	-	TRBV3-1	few	ANSFRGLENSPLH
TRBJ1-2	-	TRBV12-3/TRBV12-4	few	ASSLGQVIYGYT
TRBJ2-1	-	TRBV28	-	ASSVGGVPSYNEQF
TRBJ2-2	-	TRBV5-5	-	ASSWSGGSTGELF
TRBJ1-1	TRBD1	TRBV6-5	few	ASSSSRQGGSEAF
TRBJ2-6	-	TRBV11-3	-	ASSPGGPTSGANVLT
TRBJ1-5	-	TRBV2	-	ASRPTMMPYQPQH
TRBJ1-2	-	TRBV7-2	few	ASSLAGRESGYT
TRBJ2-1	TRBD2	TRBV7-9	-	ASSPRLALAGGNEQF